This TCR beta chain derives from a study of shared clonotypes between healthy human individuals. Study results and caveats: Sampling covered blood only; tissue repertoires likely differ. It was anticipated that sequencing depth would influence how many clonotypes donors shared.

The donors were all Caucasian adults (living in Nashville, Tennessee). With respect to this clone: Its antigen is still unknown. Additional DNA sequences in this sample encode the identical CDR3.

Libraries were prepared by immunoSEQ multiplex PCR; TCRdb keeps only in-frame clonotypes and omits some of them. The data contain some 1 million clones, 60% to 80% of them seen just once; the ten biggest clones take up nearly 1.5%. This TCR came from a man aged 18 to 35 in good health. Material: memory CD4+ T cells sorted from blood. Sample subset: CD45RA-negative fraction.

The CDR3, as DNA: TGTGCCAGCAGCTTAGGGCTAGCGGGGGGAGGGGATACGCAGTATTTT. It encodes CASSLGLAGGGDTQYF. This chain connects TRBV11-2 to TRBJ2-3, with 11 bases that match TRBD2. Trimming at V came to 1 base and at J to 6 bases, leaving 6 bases not matched to a gene. This CDR3 comprises 16 residues. Germline values: CDR1 SGHAT, CDR2 FQNNGV.